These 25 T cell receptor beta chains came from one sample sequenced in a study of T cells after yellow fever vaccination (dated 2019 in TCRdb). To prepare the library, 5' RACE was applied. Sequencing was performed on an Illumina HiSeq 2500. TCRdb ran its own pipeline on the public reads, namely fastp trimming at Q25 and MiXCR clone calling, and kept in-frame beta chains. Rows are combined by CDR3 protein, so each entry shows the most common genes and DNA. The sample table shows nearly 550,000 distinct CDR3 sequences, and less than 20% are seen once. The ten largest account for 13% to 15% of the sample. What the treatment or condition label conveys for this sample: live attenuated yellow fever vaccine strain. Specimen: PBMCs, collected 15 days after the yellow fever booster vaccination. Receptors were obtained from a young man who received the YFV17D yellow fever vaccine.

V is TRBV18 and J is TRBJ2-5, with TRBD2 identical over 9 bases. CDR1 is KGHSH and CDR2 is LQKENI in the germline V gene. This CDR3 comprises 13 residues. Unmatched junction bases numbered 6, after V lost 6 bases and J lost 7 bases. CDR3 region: CASSTSGDGTQYF. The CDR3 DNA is TGTGCCAGCTCGACTAGCGGAGACGGGACCCAGTACTTC.

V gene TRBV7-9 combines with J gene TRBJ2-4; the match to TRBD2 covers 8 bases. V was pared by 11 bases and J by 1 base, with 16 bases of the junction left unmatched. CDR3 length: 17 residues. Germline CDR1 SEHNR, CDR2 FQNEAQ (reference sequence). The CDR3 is CAADREGLGVAKNIQYF. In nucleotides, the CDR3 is TGTGCCGCGGACCGGGAGGGCCTAGGAGTTGCCAAAAACATTCAGTACTTC. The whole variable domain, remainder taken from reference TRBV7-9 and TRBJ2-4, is DTGVSQNPRHKITKRGQNVTFRCDPISEHNRLYWYRQTLGQGPEFLTYFQNEAQLEKSRLLSDRFSAERPKGSFSTLEIQRTEQGDSAMYLCAADREGLGVAKNIQYFGAGTRLSVL.

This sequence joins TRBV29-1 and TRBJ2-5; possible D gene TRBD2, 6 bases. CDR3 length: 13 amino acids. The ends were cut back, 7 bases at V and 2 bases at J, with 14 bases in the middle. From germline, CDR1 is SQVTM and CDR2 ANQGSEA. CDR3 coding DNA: TGCAGCGGCCAAGGGACTGAGCAAGAGACCCAGTACTTC. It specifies CSGQGTEQETQYF.

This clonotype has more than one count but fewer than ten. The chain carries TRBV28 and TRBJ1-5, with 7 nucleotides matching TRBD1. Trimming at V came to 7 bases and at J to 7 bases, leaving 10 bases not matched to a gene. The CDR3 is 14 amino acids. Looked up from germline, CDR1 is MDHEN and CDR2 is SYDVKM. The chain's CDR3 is CASNRPGGYQPQHF. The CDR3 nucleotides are TGTGCCAGCAACCGGCCAGGGGGATACCAGCCCCAGCATTTT.

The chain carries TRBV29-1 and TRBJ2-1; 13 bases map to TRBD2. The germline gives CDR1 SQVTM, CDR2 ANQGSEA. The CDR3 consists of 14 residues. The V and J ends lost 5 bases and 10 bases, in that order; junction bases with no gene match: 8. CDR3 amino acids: CSVQTSGRLQEQFF. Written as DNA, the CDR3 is TGCAGCGTTCAGACTAGCGGGAGGTTGCAAGAGCAGTTCTTC.

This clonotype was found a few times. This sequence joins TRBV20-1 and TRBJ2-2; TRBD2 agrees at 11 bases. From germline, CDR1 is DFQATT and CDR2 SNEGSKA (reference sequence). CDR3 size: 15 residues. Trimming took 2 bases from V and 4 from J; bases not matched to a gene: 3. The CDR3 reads CSARTSGSSTGELFF. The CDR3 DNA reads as TGCAGTGCTAGAACTAGCGGGAGCTCCACCGGGGAGCTGTTTTTT.

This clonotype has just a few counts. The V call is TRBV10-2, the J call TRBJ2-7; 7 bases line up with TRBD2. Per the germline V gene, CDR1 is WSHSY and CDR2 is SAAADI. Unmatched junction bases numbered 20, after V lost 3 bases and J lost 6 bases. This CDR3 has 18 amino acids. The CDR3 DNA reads TGCGCCAGCAGTGATCCCTCAACCCTACGCGGGAGATCGTTCGAGCAGTACTTC. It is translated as CASSDPSTLRGRSFEQYF.

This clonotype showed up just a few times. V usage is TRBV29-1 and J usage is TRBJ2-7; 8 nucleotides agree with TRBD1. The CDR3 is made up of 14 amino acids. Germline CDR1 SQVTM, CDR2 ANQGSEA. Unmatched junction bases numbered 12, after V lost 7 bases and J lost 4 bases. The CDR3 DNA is TGCAGCGCAGTCCCGTCGGACAGGGAATACGAGCAGTACTTC. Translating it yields CSAVPSDREYEQYF.

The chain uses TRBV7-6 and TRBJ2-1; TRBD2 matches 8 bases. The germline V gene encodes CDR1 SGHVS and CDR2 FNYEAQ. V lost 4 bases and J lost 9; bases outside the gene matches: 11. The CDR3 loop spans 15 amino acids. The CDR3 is CASSSTGLVQSEQFF. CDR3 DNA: TGTGCCAGCAGCTCCACGGGACTAGTTCAGAGTGAGCAGTTCTTC.

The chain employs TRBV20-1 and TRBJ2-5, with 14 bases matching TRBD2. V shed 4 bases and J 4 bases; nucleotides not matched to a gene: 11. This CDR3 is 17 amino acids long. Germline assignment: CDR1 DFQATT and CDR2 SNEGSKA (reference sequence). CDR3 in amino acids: CSATPGLAGAGGETQYF. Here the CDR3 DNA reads TGCAGTGCTACCCCGGGACTAGCGGGAGCAGGAGGAGAGACCCAGTACTTC.

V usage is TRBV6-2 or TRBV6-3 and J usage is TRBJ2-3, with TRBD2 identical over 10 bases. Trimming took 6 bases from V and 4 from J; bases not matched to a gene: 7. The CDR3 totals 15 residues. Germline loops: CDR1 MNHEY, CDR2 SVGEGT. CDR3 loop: CASRASGSYADTQYF. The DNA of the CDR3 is TGTGCCAGCAGAGCTAGCGGGAGTTATGCAGATACGCAGTATTTT.

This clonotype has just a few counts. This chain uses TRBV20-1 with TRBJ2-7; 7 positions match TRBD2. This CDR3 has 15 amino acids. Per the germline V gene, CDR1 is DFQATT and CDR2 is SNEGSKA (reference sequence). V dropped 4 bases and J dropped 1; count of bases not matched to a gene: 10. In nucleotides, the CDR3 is TGCAGTGCTATCACCCTAGCGGTTGGATCCTACGAGCAGTACTTC. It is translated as CSAITLAVGSYEQYF.

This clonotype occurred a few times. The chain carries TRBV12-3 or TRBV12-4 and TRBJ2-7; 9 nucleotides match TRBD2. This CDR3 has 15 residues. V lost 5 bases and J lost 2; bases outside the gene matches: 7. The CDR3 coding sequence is TGTGCCAGCAGTATCCTAGCGGGAACCACCTACGAGCAGTACTTC. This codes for CASSILAGTTYEQYF.

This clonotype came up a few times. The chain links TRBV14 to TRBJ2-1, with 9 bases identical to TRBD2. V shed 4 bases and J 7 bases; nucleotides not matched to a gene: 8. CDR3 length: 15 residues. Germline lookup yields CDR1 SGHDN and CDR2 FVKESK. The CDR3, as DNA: TGTGCCAGCAGCCCCTTAGCGGGAGATAAAAATGAGCAGTTCTTC. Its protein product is CASSPLAGDKNEQFF.

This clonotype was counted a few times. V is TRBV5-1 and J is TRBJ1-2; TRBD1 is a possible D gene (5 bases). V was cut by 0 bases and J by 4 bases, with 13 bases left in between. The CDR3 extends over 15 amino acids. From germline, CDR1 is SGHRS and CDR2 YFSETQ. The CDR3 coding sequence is TGCGCCAGCAGCTTGGCCGATACAGGACTCTATGGCTACACCTTC. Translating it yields CASSLADTGLYGYTF.

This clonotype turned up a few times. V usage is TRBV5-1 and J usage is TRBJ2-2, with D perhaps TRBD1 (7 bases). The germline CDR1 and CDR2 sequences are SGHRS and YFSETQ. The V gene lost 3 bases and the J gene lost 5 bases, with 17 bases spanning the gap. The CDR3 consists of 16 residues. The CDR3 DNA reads TGCGCCAGCAGCTCGGAGGGCCAGGGGGTAACCGGGGAGCTGTTTTTT. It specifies CASSSEGQGVTGELFF.

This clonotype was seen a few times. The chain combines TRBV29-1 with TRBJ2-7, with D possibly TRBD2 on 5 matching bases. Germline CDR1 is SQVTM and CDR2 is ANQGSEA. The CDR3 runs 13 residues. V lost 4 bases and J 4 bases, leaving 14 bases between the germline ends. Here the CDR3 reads CSVGFSGGYEQYF. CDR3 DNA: TGCAGCGTTGGGTTTTCAGGAGGTTACGAGCAGTACTTC.

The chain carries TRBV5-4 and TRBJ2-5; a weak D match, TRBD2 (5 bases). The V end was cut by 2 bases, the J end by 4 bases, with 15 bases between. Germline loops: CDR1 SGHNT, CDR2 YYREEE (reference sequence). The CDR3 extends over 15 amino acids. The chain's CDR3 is CASSFTLGVGETQYF. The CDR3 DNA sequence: TGTGCCAGCAGCTTTACCCTGGGAGTCGGAGAGACCCAGTACTTC. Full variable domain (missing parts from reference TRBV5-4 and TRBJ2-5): ETGVTQSPTHLIKTRGQQVTLRCSSQSGHNTVSWYQQALGQGPQFIFQYYREEENGRGNFPPRFSGLQFPNYSSELNVNALELDDSALYLCASSFTLGVGETQYFGPGTRLLVL.

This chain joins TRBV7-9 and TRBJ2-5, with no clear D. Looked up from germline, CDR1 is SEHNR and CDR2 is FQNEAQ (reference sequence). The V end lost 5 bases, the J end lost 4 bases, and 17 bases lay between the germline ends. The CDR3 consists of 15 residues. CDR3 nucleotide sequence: TGTGCCAGCAGCATCCAGATAGGGTATCGAGAGACCCAGTACTTC. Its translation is CASSIQIGYRETQYF.

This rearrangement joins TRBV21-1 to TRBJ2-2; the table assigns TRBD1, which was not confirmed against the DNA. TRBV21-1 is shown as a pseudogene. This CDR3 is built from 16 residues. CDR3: CASSQGRRGLSGELFF. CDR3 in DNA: TGTGCCAGCAGTCAAGGGCGCAGGGGGCTATCCGGGGAGCTGTTTTTT.

For the CDR3, the DNA is TGTGCCTGGAACCGCGTCCAGGGGATAGCTGGAAACACCATATATTTT. It yields the protein CAWNRVQGIAGNTIYF. The V and J genes are TRBV30 and TRBJ1-3; D might be TRBD1 (6 bases). Trimming cost V 4 bases and J 2 bases, with 18 bases left between them. Germline CDR1 GTSNPN, CDR2 SVGIG (reference sequence). The CDR3 is 16 residues long.

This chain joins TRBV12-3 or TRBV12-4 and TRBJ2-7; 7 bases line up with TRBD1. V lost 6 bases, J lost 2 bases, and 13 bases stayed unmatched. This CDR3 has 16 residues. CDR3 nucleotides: TGTGCCAGCAGCAAAGGGCAGGGGGTCTCCGCCTACGAGCAGTACTTC. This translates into CASSKGQGVSAYEQYF.

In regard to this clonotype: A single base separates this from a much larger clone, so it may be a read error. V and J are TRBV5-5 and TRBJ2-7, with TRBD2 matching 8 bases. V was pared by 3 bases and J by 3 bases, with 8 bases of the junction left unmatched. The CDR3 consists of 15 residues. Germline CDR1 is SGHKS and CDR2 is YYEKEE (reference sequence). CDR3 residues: CASSSGASGGYEQYF. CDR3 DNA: TGTGCCAGCAGCTCTGGCGCCAGCGGGGGCTACGAGCAGTACTTC.

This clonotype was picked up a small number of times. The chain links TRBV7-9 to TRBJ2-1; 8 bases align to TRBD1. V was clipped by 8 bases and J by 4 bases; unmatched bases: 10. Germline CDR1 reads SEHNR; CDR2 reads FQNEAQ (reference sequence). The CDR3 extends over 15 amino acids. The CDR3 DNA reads TGTGCCAGCTACTCCGGGACAGGAACTTACAATGAGCAGTTCTTC. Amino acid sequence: CASYSGTGTYNEQFF.

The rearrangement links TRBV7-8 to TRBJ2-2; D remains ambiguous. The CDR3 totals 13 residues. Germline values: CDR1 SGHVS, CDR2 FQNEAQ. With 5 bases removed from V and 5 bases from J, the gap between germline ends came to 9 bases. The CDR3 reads CASSPAITGELFF. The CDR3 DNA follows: TGTGCCAGCAGCCCGGCCATTACCGGGGAGCTGTTTTTT.